Presented here are 4 T cell receptor beta chains from one specimen sequenced in a study of T-cell reconstitution after alpha-beta-depleted transplantation in children. Unique molecular identifiers were incorporated when the TCRbeta library was constructed. MiXCR was run by TCRdb on the PCR reads, yielding one entry per CDR3 protein. The top ten hold approximately 39% of the sample, which has about 610,000 distinct CDR3 sequences, roughly 30% seen once. The source material was PBMCs, sampled before TCRalphabeta/CD19-depleted stem cell transplant. Receptor source: a boy younger than two with Wiskott-Aldrich syndrome, due to receive a stem cell transplant.

The rearrangement uses TRBV12-3 or TRBV12-4 and TRBJ1-2, with TRBD1 identical over 8 bases. The length of the CDR3 is 16 residues. Trimming cost V 4 bases and J 5 bases; bases outside gene matches: 12. The CDR3 DNA reads as TGTGCCAGCAGTTGGGACAGGCGTGGAATTCTTTATGGCTACACCTTC. It is translated as CASSWDRRGILYGYTF.

This clonotype showed up just a few times. CDR3 nucleotides: TGCGCCAGCAGCTTGGAAGCGAGAGTCAGGGGCTACACCTTC. This codes for CASSLEARVRGYTF. The chain carries TRBV5-1 and TRBJ1-2, with unresolved D. Trimming removed 0 bases from V and 8 bases from J, with 14 bases in between. Germline-derived CDR1 and CDR2 are SGHRS and YFSETQ. This CDR3 contains 14 residues. Full variable domain (rest looked up from reference TRBV5-1 and TRBJ1-2): KAGVTQTPRYLIKTRGQQVTLSCSPISGHRSVSWYQQTPGQGLQFLFEYFSETQRNKGNFPGRFSGRQFSNSRSEMNVSTLELGDSALYLCASSLEARVRGYTFGSGTRLTVV.

V and J are TRBV24-1 and TRBJ2-1; no reliable D call. Per germline, CDR1 KGHDR and CDR2 SFDVKD. The CDR3 is 13 amino acids. V lost 4 bases, J lost 10 bases, and 13 bases lay in between. This CDR3 reads CATSDIGPSEQFF. The CDR3 region has the DNA TGTGCCACCAGTGACATAGGTCCCTCGGAGCAGTTCTTC.

The V and J genes are TRBV27 and TRBJ2-3; D gene uncertain. Germline CDR1 reads MNHEY; CDR2 reads SMNVEV (reference sequence). There are 17 residues in the CDR3. V was trimmed by 1 base and J by 4 bases, leaving 18 bases between them. CDR3 residues: CASSLLRGVFKSDTQYF. The CDR3 bases are TGTGCCAGCAGTTTATTGAGAGGAGTTTTTAAGTCAGATACGCAGTATTTT.